This TCR beta chain was sequenced during a study of cytomegalovirus exposure and HLA in healthy donors. The PCR made use of 60 Vbeta and 13 Jbeta primers. Assay used: immunoSEQ multiplex PCR; TCRdb lists only in-frame clones, some missing. The sample totals over 150,000 clones. CDR3 length: 15 amino acids. CDR1 and CDR2 (germline): MDHEN, SYDVKM. V gave up 5 bases and J gave up 0 bases; unmatched junction bases: 6. Input material: PBMCs. The rearrangement links TRBV28 to TRBJ1-1; 7 bases fit TRBD1. This sequence originates from a boy aged 10-17 years in good health and CMV-seronegative. The CDR3 loop reads CASSAGTVLNTEAFF. The CDR3 bases are TGTGCCAGCAGTGCTGGGACAGTACTGAACACTGAAGCTTTCTTT.